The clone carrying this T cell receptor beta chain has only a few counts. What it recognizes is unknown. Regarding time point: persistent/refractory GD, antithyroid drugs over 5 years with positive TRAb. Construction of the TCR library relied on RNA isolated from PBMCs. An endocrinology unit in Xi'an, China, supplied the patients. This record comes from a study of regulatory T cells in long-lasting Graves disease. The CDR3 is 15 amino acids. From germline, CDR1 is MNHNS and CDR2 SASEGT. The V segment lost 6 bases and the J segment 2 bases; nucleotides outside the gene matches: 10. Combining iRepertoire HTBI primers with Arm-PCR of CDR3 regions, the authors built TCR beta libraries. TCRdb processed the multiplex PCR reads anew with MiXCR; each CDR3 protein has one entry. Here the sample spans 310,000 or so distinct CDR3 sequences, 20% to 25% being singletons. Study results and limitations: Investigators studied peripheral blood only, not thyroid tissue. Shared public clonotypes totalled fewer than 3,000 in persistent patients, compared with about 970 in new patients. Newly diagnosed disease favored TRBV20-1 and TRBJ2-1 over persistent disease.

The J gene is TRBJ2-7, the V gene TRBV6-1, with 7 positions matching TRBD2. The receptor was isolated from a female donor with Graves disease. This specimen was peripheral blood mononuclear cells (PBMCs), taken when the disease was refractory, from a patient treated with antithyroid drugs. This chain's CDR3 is CASRTPGGLTYEQYF. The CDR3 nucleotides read TGTGCCAGCAGAACCCCGGGAGGACTAACCTACGAGCAGTACTTC.